This T cell receptor beta chain was sequenced for a study of glioma-infiltrating T cells after dendritic cell vaccination. The wider study: The vaccine used monocyte-derived dendritic cells pulsed overnight with autologous tumor lysate.

This CDR3 has 16 amino acids. Germline assignment: CDR1 SGHTA and CDR2 FQGNSA. Germline trimming cut 5 bases from V and 3 bases from J; bases unmatched to any gene: 8. All glioblastoma patients lacked an isocitrate dehydrogenase mutation. PBMC were collected before vaccination, two weeks after the third vaccination, and at progression. Amplification used 60 V beta primers and 13 J beta primers. Data came from immunoSEQ multiplex PCR; TCRdb stores just in-frame clones and leaves some out. The table records over 90,000 clones, 80% to 90% of them present only once. This chain uses TRBV7-2 with TRBJ2-5; 11 positions agree with TRBD2. The TCR originated in a human donor with glioblastoma. This material consisted of blood, taken before dendritic cell vaccination. The CDR3 loop is CASSVTSGGSKETQYF. CDR3 coding DNA: TGTGCCAGCAGCGTAACTAGCGGGGGCAGTAAAGAGACCCAGTACTTC.